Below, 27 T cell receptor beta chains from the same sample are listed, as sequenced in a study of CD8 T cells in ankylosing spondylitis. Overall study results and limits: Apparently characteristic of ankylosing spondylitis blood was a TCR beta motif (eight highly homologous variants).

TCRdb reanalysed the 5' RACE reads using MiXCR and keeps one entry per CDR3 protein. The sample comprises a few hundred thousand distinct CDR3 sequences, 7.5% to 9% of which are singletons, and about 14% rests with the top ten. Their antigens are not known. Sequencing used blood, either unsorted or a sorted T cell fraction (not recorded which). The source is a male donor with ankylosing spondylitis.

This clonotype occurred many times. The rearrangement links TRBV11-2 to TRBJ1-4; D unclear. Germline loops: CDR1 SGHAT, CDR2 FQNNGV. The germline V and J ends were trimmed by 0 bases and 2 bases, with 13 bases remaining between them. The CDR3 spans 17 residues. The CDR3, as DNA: TGTGCCAGCAGCTTAGACCTCCAGCATCACACTAATGAAAAACTGTTTTTT. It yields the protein CASSLDLQHHTNEKLFF.

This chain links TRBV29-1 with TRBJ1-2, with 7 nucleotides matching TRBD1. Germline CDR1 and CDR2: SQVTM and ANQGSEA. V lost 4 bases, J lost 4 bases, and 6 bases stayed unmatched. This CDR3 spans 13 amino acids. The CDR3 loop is CSVVGPGGYGYTF. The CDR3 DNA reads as TGCAGCGTTGTAGGTCCAGGGGGCTATGGCTACACCTTC.

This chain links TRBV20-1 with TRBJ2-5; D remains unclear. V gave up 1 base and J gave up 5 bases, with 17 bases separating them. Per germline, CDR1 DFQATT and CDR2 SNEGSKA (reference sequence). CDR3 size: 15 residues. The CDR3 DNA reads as TGCAGTGCTAGAGGGGGTGGCAGGATCGATGAGACCCAGTACTTC. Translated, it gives CSARGGGRIDETQYF.

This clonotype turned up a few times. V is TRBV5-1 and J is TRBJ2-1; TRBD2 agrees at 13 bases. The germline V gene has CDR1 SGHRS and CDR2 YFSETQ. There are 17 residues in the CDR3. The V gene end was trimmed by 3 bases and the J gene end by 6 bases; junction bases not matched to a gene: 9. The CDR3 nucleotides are TGCGCCAGCAGCTCCGCCTGGACTAGCGGGAGTGGCAATGAGCAGTTCTTC. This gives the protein CASSSAWTSGSGNEQFF.

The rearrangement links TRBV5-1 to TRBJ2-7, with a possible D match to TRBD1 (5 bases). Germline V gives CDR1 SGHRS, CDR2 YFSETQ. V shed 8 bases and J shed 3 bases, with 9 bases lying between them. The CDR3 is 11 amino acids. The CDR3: CASGQGYEQYF. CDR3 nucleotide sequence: TGCGCCAGTGGTCAGGGCTACGAGCAGTACTTC.

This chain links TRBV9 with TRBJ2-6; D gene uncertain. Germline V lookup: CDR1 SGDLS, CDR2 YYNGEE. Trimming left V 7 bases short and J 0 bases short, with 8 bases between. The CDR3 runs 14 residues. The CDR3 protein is CASGQLSGANVLTF. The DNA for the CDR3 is TGTGCCAGCGGGCAGCTCTCTGGGGCCAACGTCCTGACTTTC.

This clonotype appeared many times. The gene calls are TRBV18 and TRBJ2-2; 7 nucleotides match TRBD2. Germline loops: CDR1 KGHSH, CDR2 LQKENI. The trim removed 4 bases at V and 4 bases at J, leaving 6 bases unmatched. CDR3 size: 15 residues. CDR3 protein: CASSLIAGATGELFF. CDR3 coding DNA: TGTGCCAGCTCACTTATAGCGGGTGCCACCGGGGAGCTGTTTTTT. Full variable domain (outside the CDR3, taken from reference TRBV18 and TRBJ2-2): NAGVMQNPRHLVRRRGQEARLRCSPMKGHSHVYWYRQLPEEGLKFMVYLQKENIIDESGMPKERFSAEFPKEGPSILRIQQVVRGDSAAYFCASSLIAGATGELFFGEGSRLTVL.

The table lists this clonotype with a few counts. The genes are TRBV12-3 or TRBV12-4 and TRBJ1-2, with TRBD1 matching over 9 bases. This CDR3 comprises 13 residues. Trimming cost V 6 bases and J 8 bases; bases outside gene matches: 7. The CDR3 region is CASSLTGGGGYTF. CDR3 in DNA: TGTGCCAGCAGCCTGACAGGGGGAGGAGGCTACACCTTC.

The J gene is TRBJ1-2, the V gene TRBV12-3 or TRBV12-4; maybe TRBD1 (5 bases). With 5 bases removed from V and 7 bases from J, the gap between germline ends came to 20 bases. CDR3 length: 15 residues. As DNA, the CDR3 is TGTGCCAGCAGTCCCCGGGCCTTTGGGGCTAGTGGCTACACCTTC. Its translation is CASSPRAFGASGYTF.

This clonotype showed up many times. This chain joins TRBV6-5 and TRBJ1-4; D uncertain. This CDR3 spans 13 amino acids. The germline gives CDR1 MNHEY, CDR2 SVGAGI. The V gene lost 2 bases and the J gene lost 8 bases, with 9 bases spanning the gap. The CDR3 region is CASSYDGREKLFF. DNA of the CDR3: TGTGCCAGCAGTTACGATGGAAGAGAAAAACTGTTTTTT.

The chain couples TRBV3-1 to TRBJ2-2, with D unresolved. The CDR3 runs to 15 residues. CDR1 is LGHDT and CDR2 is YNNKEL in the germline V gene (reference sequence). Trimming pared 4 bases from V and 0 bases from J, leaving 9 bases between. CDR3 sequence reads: CASSRTRSNTGELFF. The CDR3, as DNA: TGTGCCAGCAGCCGAACACGATCGAACACCGGGGAGCTGTTTTTT.

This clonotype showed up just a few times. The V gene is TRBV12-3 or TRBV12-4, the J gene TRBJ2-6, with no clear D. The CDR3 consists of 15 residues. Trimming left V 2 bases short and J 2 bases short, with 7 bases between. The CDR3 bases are TGTGCCAGCAGTTTATGGTCTGCTGGGGCCAACGTCCTGACTTTC. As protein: CASSLWSAGANVLTF.

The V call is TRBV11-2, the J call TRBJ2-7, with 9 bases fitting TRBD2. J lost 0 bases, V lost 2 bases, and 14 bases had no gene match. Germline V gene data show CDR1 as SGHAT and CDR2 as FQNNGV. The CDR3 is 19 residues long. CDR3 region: CASSLRASGREGTSYEQYF. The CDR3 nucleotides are TGTGCCAGCAGCTTAAGGGCCAGCGGGCGGGAGGGGACCTCCTACGAGCAGTACTTC.

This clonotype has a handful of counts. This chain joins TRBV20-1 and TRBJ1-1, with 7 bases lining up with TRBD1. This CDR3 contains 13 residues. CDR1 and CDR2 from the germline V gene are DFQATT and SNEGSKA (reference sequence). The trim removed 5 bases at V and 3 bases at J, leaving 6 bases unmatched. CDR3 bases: TGCAGTGCTCTCGGACAGGTTGACACTGAAGCTTTCTTT. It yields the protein CSALGQVDTEAFF.

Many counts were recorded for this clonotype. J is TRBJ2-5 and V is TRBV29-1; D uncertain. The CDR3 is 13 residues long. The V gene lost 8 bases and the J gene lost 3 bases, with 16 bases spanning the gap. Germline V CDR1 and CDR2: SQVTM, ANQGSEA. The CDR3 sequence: CSYRLLAEETQYF. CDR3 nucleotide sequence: TGCAGCTATCGTTTACTGGCGGAAGAGACCCAGTACTTC. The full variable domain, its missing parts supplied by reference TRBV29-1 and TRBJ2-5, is SAVISQKPSRDICQRGTSLTIQCQVDSQVTMMFWYRQQPGQSLTLIATANQGSEATYESGFVIDKFPISRPNLTFSTLTVSNMSPEDSSIYLCSYRLLAEETQYFGPGTRLLVL.

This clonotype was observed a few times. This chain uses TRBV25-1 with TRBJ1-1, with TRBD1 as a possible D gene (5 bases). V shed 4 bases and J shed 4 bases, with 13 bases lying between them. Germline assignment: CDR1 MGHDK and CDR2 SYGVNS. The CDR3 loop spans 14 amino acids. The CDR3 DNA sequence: TGTGCCAGCAGTGTATCAGGGAGTGGCACTGAAGCTTTCTTT. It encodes CASSVSGSGTEAFF.

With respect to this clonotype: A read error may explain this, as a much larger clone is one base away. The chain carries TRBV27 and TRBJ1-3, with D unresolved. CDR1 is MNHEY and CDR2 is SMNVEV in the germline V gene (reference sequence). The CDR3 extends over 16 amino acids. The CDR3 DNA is TGTGCCAGCAGTTCCGGGCCTCTCACGGCTGGAAACTCCATATATTTT. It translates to CASSSGPLTAGNSIYF.

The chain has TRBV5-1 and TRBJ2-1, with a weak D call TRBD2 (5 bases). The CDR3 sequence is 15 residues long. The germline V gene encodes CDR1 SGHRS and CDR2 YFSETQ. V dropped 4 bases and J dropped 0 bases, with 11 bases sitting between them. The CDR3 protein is CASSPAEISYNEQFF. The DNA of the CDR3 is TGCGCCAGCAGCCCAGCGGAGATCTCCTACAATGAGCAGTTCTTC.

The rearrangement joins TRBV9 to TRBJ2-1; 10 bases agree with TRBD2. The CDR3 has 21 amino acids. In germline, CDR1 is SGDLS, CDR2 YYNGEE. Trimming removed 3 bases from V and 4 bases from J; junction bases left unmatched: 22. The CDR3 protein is CASSATLGLGGTSVWYNEQFF. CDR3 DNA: TGTGCCAGCAGCGCCACTTTGGGTTTGGGTGGGACTAGCGTTTGGTACAATGAGCAGTTCTTC.

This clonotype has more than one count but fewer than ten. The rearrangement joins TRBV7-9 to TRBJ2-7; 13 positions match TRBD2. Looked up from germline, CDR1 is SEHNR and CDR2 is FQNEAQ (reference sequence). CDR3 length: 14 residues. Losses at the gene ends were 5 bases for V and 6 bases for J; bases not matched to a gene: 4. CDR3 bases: TGTGCCAGCAGCCTGGGACTAGCGGGAAGCGAGCAGTACTTC. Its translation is CASSLGLAGSEQYF.

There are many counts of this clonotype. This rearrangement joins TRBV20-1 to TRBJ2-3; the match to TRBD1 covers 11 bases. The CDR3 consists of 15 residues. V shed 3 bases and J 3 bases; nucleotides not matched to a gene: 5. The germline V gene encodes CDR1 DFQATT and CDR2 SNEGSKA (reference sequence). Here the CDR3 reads CSASQDRGLTDTQYF. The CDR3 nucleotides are TGCAGTGCTAGTCAGGACAGGGGGCTGACAGATACGCAGTATTTT.

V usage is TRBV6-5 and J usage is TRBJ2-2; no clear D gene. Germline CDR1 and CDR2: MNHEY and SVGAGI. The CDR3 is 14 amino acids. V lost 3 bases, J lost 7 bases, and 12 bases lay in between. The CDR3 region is CASSYTALGGELFF. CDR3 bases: TGTGCCAGCAGTTATACGGCTCTAGGCGGGGAGCTGTTTTTT.

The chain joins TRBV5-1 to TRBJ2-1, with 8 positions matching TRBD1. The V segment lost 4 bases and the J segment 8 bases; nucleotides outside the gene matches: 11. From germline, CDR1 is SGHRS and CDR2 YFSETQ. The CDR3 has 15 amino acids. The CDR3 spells CASSLGAGGVDEQFF. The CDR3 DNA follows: TGCGCCAGCAGCCTCGGGGCAGGGGGCGTCGATGAGCAGTTCTTC.

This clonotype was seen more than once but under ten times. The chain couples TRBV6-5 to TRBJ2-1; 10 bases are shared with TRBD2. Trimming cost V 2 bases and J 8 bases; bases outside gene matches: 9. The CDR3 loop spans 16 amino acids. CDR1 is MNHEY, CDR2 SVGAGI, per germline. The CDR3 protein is CASSYASGSPGDEQFF. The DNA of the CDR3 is TGTGCCAGCAGTTACGCTAGCGGGAGTCCCGGGGATGAGCAGTTCTTC.

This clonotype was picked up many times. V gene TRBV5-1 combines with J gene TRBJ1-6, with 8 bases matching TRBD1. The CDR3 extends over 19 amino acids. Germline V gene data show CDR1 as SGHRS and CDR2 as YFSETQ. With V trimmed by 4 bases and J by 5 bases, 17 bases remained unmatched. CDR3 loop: CASSPLGTGGIGDNSPLHF. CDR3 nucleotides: TGCGCCAGCAGCCCTCTCGGGACAGGCGGTATAGGAGATAATTCACCCCTCCACTTT.

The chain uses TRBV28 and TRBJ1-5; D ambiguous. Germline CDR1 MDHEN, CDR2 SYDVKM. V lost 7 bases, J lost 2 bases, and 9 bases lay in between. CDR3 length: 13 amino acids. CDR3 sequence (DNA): TGTGCCAGCATCAACAGCGGCAATCAGCCCCAGCATTTT. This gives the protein CASINSGNQPQHF.

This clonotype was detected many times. CDR3: CASSQDRMSYEQYF. The CDR3 DNA follows: TGCGCCAGCAGCCAAGACAGGATGTCCTACGAGCAGTACTTC. The chain recombines TRBV4-1 with TRBJ2-7; D is unresolved. V lost 0 bases to trimming and J lost 1 base, with 7 bases between them. The CDR3 spans 14 residues. Germline lookup yields CDR1 MGHRA and CDR2 YSYEKL.